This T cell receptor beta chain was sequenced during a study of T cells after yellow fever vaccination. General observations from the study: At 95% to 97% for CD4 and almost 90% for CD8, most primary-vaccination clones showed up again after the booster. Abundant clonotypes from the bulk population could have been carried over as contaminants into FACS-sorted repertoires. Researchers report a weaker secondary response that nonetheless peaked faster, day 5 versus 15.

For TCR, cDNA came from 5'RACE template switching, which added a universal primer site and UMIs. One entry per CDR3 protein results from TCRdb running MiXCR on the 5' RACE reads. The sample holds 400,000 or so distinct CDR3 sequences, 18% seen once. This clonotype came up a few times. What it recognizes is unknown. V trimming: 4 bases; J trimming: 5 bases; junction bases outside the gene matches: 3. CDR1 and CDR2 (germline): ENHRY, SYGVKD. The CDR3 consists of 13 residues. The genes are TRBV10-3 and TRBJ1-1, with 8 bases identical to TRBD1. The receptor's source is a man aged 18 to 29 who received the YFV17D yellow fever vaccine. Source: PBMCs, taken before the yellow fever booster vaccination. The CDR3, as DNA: TGTGCCATCAGTGGAGACAGGGGTACTGAAGCTTTCTTT. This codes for CAISGDRGTEAFF.